Shown below are 22 T cell receptor beta chains from a single sample sequenced in a study of cytomegalovirus exposure and HLA in healthy donors. PCR involved 60 Vbeta and 13 Jbeta primers. The assay was immunoSEQ multiplex PCR, and TCRdb's table has in-frame clones only and misses some. The sample includes about 160,000 clones, about 72% of them seen just once. Sample: PBMCs. The receptors shown here come from a male donor in good health and CMV-seronegative.

This chain links TRBV19 with TRBJ2-7; 12 bases agree with TRBD2. There are 16 residues in the CDR3. Trimming removed 1 base from V and 5 bases from J; junction bases left unmatched: 6. Germline V lookup: CDR1 LNHDA, CDR2 SQIVND (reference sequence). CDR3 coding DNA: TGTGCCAGTAGTATAGGGACTAGCGGGATCGTGGACGAGCAGTACTTC. This translates into CASSIGTSGIVDEQYF.

The chain couples TRBV6-6 to TRBJ1-1; D unclear. Trimming left V 8 bases short and J 1 base short, with 11 bases between. Looked up from germline, CDR1 is MNHNY and CDR2 is SVGAGI (reference sequence). The CDR3 consists of 13 residues. DNA for the CDR3: TGTGCCAGCGACCTGACGGGGAACACTGAAGCTTTCTTT. Its protein product is CASDLTGNTEAFF.

The J gene is TRBJ2-7, the V gene TRBV5-4, with 8 bases that match TRBD2. The CDR3 consists of 16 residues. The germline V gene has CDR1 SGHNT and CDR2 YYREEE (reference sequence). Trimming at V came to 5 bases and at J to 3 bases, leaving 13 bases not matched to a gene. CDR3 sequence (DNA): TGTGCCAGCAGTCCAAGCGTGGCGGGAGGTCTCTACGAGCAGTACTTC. Translation gives CASSPSVAGGLYEQYF. The full variable domain, its missing parts supplied by reference TRBV5-4 and TRBJ2-7, is ETGVTQSPTHLIKTRGQQVTLRCSSQSGHNTVSWYQQALGQGPQFIFQYYREEENGRGNFPPRFSGLQFPNYSSELNVNALELDDSALYLCASSPSVAGGLYEQYFGPGTRLTVT.

The sample holds many counts of this clone. The chain uses TRBV4-3 and TRBJ2-7, with 10 positions matching TRBD2. V dropped 4 bases and J dropped 3; count of bases not matched to a gene: 3. Germline CDR1 reads LGHNA; CDR2 reads YSLEER. CDR3 length: 14 residues. Here the CDR3 DNA reads TGCGCCAGCAGCCCGACTAGCGGGTTCTACGAGCAGTACTTC. Translating it yields CASSPTSGFYEQYF.

A single count supports this clone. This chain links TRBV28 with TRBJ2-4; D may be TRBD1 (5 bases). The CDR3 runs 15 residues. Trimming removed 1 base at V and 1 base at J, with 8 bases between. Per germline, CDR1 MDHEN and CDR2 SYDVKM. CDR3 in DNA: TGTGCCAGCAGTTTATTCAGGGCGGCCAAAAACATTCAGTACTTC. Translated: CASSLFRAAKNIQYF. The variable domain in full, completed from reference TRBV28 and TRBJ2-4, reads DVKVTQSSRYLVKRTGEKVFLECVQDMDHENMFWYRQDPGLGLRLIYFSYDVKMKEKGDIPEGYSVSREKKERFSLILESASTNQTSMYLCASSLFRAAKNIQYFGAGTRLSVL.

The chain joins TRBV28 to TRBJ2-3; D might be TRBD1 (5 bases). This CDR3 is built from 16 residues. Germline V CDR1 and CDR2: MDHEN, SYDVKM. The V and J ends lost 6 bases and 0 bases respectively, with 16 bases between them. The DNA for the CDR3 is TGTGCCAGCAGAGGGGTCAGGCCTTCTAGCACAGATACGCAGTATTTT. It specifies CASRGVRPSSTDTQYF.

The CDR3 sequence: CASRGTGTGRQPQHF. CDR3 coding DNA: TGTGCCAGCAGGGGAACGGGGACAGGTCGTCAGCCCCAGCATTTT. This chain joins TRBV6-5 and TRBJ1-5, with 8 nucleotides matching TRBD1. From germline, CDR1 is MNHEY and CDR2 SVGAGI. The ends lost 6 bases at V and 6 bases at J; junction bases unmatched: 10. This CDR3 contains 15 residues.

This CDR3 is CASSLLLAGEWETQYF. CDR3 coding DNA: TGCGCCAGCAGCTTGCTCCTAGCGGGGGAGTGGGAGACCCAGTACTTC. The J gene is TRBJ2-5, the V gene TRBV5-1, with 10 bases fitting TRBD2. Germline V gene sequence: CDR1 SGHRS, CDR2 YFSETQ. Trimming removed 1 base from V and 5 bases from J; junction bases left unmatched: 8. The CDR3 covers 16 residues.

The rearrangement links TRBV30 to TRBJ2-7; 8 positions agree with TRBD1. CDR1 is GTSNPN, CDR2 SVGIG, per germline (reference sequence). The CDR3 sequence is 15 residues long. J lost 1 base, V lost 4 bases, and 9 bases had no gene match. The CDR3 reads CAWMELRGPSYEQYF. CDR3 bases: TGTGCCTGGATGGAACTCAGGGGGCCATCCTACGAGCAGTACTTC.

This clone was counted between two and nine times. CDR3 in amino acids: CASSTTGIRGNTIYF. The CDR3, as DNA: TGTGCCAGCAGTACCACAGGGATCCGTGGAAACACCATATATTTT. The J gene is TRBJ1-3, the V gene TRBV28, with D possibly matching TRBD1 (6 bases). CDR1 is MDHEN and CDR2 is SYDVKM in the germline V gene. CDR3 length equals 15 residues. Trimming took off 5 bases at V and 3 bases at J, with 14 bases between the two ends.

The chain couples TRBV5-6 to TRBJ1-4; 10 bases match TRBD1. This CDR3 has 16 amino acids. Germline V gives CDR1 SGHDT, CDR2 YYEEEE. V lost 4 bases and J lost 5; bases outside the gene matches: 8. The CDR3 DNA is TGTGCCAGCAGCCCTCGACAGGGGGCGCCGAATGAAAAACTGTTTTTT. It encodes CASSPRQGAPNEKLFF.

The chain couples TRBV7-2 to TRBJ2-1, with a weak D call TRBD2 (7 bases). This CDR3 has 16 amino acids. V gave up 1 base and J gave up 1 base, with 11 bases separating them. Germline V gives CDR1 SGHTA, CDR2 FQGNSA. Written as DNA, the CDR3 is TGTGCCAGCAGCTTAGACGGGGGGCTATCCTACAATGAGCAGTTCTTC. This gives the protein CASSLDGGLSYNEQFF.

This chain joins TRBV6-1 and TRBJ1-4, with 9 bases fitting TRBD1. V gave up 6 bases and J gave up 8 bases; unmatched junction bases: 10. The CDR3 contains 15 residues. In germline, CDR1 is MNHNS, CDR2 SASEGT. The CDR3: CASSLPGQGVEKLFF. Here the CDR3 DNA reads TGTGCCAGCAGCCTACCGGGACAGGGAGTAGAAAAACTGTTTTTT.

This clone was found once. The V and J genes are TRBV7-2 and TRBJ1-3; 7 positions agree with TRBD1. The CDR3 is 14 residues long. The trim removed 5 bases at V and 3 bases at J, leaving 4 bases unmatched. Germline assignment: CDR1 SGHTA and CDR2 FQGNSA. CDR3: CASSLGQVGNTIYF. The DNA of the CDR3 is TGTGCCAGCAGCCTCGGACAGGTTGGAAACACCATATATTTT.

The rearrangement joins TRBV29-1 to TRBJ2-5; D gene uncertain. Trimming shortened V by 3 bases and J by 5 bases, and 10 bases separated the two germline ends. CDR3 length: 12 amino acids. Germline V gives CDR1 SQVTM, CDR2 ANQGSEA. In DNA form, the CDR3 reads TGCAGCGTTGAGGCTTCCCTGGAGACCCAGTACTTC. Translated: CSVEASLETQYF.

The rearrangement joins TRBV29-1 to TRBJ2-7, with TRBD2 matching over 9 bases. The CDR3 consists of 13 residues. Germline trimming cut 4 bases from V and 0 bases from J; bases unmatched to any gene: 1. Germline V CDR1 and CDR2: SQVTM, ANQGSEA. The CDR3 sequence is CSVGLAVSYEQYF. In DNA, the CDR3 is TGCAGCGTTGGACTAGCGGTCTCCTACGAGCAGTACTTC.

The chain has TRBV10-3 and TRBJ2-1; 12 nucleotides agree with TRBD2. The CDR3 is made up of 16 amino acids. V was clipped by 10 bases and J by 7 bases; unmatched bases: 14. Germline values: CDR1 ENHRY, CDR2 SYGVKD. CDR3 in DNA: TGTGCCACTTCCCGACTAGCGGGAGAACGTGCGAATGAGCAGTTCTTC. It specifies CATSRLAGERANEQFF.

This CDR3 is CASTNPNRTQETQYF. In DNA, the CDR3 is TGTGCCAGCACCAACCCGAACAGAACCCAAGAGACCCAGTACTTC. This chain joins TRBV7-9 and TRBJ2-5; the D is unclear. The CDR3 is 15 residues long. Germline CDR1 SEHNR, CDR2 FQNEAQ (reference sequence). V was shortened by 7 bases and J by 1 base, with 16 bases between the two germline ends.

The J gene is TRBJ1-1, the V gene TRBV9; D might be TRBD1 (5 bases). There are 13 residues in the CDR3. Trimming removed 4 bases at V and 6 bases at J, with 13 bases between. Germline V lookup: CDR1 SGDLS, CDR2 YYNGEE. The DNA for the CDR3 is TGTGCCAGCAGCCTACAGGAAGGGGCTGAAGCTTTCTTT. Translated, it gives CASSLQEGAEAFF. Variable domain in full (rest from reference TRBV9 and TRBJ1-1): DSGVTQTPKHLITATGQRVTLRCSPRSGDLSVYWYQQSLDQGLQFLIQYYNGEERAKGNILERFSAQQFPDLHSELNLSSLELGDSALYFCASSLQEGAEAFFGQGTRLTVV.

This clone has just one count. This chain connects TRBV7-2 to TRBJ1-5; D unclear. V was pared by 8 bases and J by 0 bases, with 11 bases between. The CDR3 loop spans 14 amino acids. Germline lookup yields CDR1 SGHTA and CDR2 FQGNSA. CDR3 sequence: CASREYSSNQPQHF. The CDR3 coding sequence is TGTGCCAGCCGGGAGTACAGTAGCAATCAGCCCCAGCATTTT. Looking up the rest from reference TRBV7-2 and TRBJ1-5 gives the full variable domain: GAGVSQSPSNKVTEKGKDVELRCDPISGHTALYWYRQSLGQGLEFLIYFQGNSAPDKSGLPSDRFSAERTGGSVSTLTIQRTQQEDSAVYLCASREYSSNQPQHFGDGTRLSIL.

The rearrangement joins TRBV7-6 to TRBJ2-3, with TRBD1 matching 12 bases. J lost 2 bases, V lost 2 bases, and 5 bases had no gene match. Germline V lookup: CDR1 SGHVS, CDR2 FNYEAQ. CDR3 size: 17 residues. CDR3 nucleotide sequence: TGTGCCAGCAGCTTACTCGGGACAGGGGGCTTCACAGATACGCAGTATTTT. Protein: CASSLLGTGGFTDTQYF.

The CDR3 region has the DNA TGTGCCAGCAGTGGGGGCAGGGTACCTGGATCTGGGGCCAACGTCCTGACTTTC. It translates to CASSGGRVPGSGANVLTF. The chain has TRBV6-1 and TRBJ2-6, with a possible D match to TRBD1 (5 bases). CDR3 length equals 18 residues. Germline values: CDR1 MNHNS, CDR2 SASEGT. V was pared by 4 bases and J by 1 base, with 17 bases between.